The 2 T cell receptor beta chains presented below share a single source sample, sequenced in a study of memory CD4+ T cells and cytomegalovirus serostatus. Single viable CD3+CD4+CD8-CD45RO+ cells were sorted as the memory CD4+ T cells. Data came from immunoSEQ multiplex PCR; TCRdb stores just in-frame clones and leaves some out. Of 40,000 to 50,000 clones detected, 76% appear once; the ten largest clones hold about 2.1%. What was sequenced was memory CD4+ T cells from blood. The receptors derive from an adult in good health and CMV-seronegative.

CDR3: CASSRVSYNEQFF. For the CDR3, the DNA is TGTGCCAGCAGTAGGGTGTCATACAATGAGCAGTTCTTC. The chain carries TRBV2 and TRBJ2-1; D is unresolved. Deletions cut 5 bases from V and 4 bases from J, with 9 bases between. This CDR3 has 13 amino acids. The germline V gene encodes CDR1 SNHLY and CDR2 FYNNEI.

The chain uses TRBV28 and TRBJ1-1; the D gene is possibly TRBD1 (6 bases). V lost 5 bases and J 0 bases, leaving 13 bases between the germline ends. Per germline, CDR1 MDHEN and CDR2 SYDVKM. The CDR3 is made up of 15 amino acids. Here the CDR3 DNA reads TGTGCCAGCAGTGTGCGGGGGCTTTTGAACACTGAAGCTTTCTTT. It yields the protein CASSVRGLLNTEAFF.